The 28 T cell receptor beta chains reported below all come from one sample, sequenced in a study of OX40 agonist ivuxolimab in advanced cancers. Sequencing used immunoSEQ multiplex PCR; TCRdb keeps in-frame clones, though not all of them. The sample has about 59,000 clones; under 90% are singletons. The specimen was CD4+ or CD8+ T cells sorted from blood, collected in a trial of the OX40 agonist ivuxolimab. Source of these receptors: an adult with an advanced solid tumor such as melanoma, head and neck, liver or kidney cancer.

CDR3 DNA sequence: TGTGCCAGCAGCTTTAATACAGCTCTAGCTAACTATGGCTACACCTTC. It specifies CASSFNTALANYGYTF. V is TRBV7-8 and J is TRBJ1-2; D call uncertain. There are 16 residues in the CDR3. CDR1 is SGHVS, CDR2 FQNEAQ, per germline. Trimming pared 3 bases from V and 0 bases from J, leaving 14 bases between.

This clone is a singleton in its sample. This chain joins TRBV7-2 and TRBJ2-7, with 13 nucleotides matching TRBD2. V lost 4 bases and J lost 5; bases outside the gene matches: 8. This CDR3 is built from 16 residues. Germline CDR1 reads SGHTA; CDR2 reads FQGNSA. As DNA, the CDR3 is TGTGCCAGCAGCTACCGGACTAGCGGGAGTGTCCACGAGCAGTACTTC. This sequence encodes CASSYRTSGSVHEQYF.

This clone was recorded once. V is TRBV5-1 and J is TRBJ2-3; no clear D. The V end lost 0 bases, the J end lost 1 base, and 9 bases lay between the germline ends. The CDR3 length is 15 residues. Germline CDR1 and CDR2: SGHRS and YFSETQ. Here the CDR3 reads CASSLERKGTDTQYF. The CDR3 bases are TGCGCCAGCAGCTTGGAGCGTAAGGGCACAGATACGCAGTATTTT.

The chain is built from TRBV7-2 and TRBJ2-2, with D unresolved. The V and J ends lost 5 bases and 7 bases respectively, with 14 bases between them. CDR3 length equals 14 residues. Germline V gene lookup returns CDR1 SGHTA and CDR2 FQGNSA. CDR3 bases: TGTGCCAGCAGCGTCGGGCCACGGGTCGGGGAGCTGTTTTTT. It specifies CASSVGPRVGELFF.

The J gene is TRBJ2-7, the V gene TRBV9; D is unresolved. V lost 0 bases, J lost 4 bases, and 11 bases lay in between. The CDR3 runs 14 residues. Germline assignment: CDR1 SGDLS and CDR2 YYNGEE. The chain's CDR3 is CASSVDALVYEQYF. The CDR3 DNA follows: TGTGCCAGCAGCGTAGATGCCCTTGTTTACGAGCAGTACTTC.

The chain links TRBV18 to TRBJ2-1, with 7 bases aligning to TRBD2. This CDR3 spans 15 amino acids. CDR1 is KGHSH and CDR2 is LQKENI in the germline V gene. Trimming removed 5 bases from V and 3 bases from J; junction bases left unmatched: 7. CDR3: CASSAGDGGYNEQFF. The CDR3 DNA sequence: TGTGCCAGCTCAGCGGGAGACGGGGGCTACAATGAGCAGTTCTTC. Complete variable domain (other parts from reference TRBV18 and TRBJ2-1): NAGVMQNPRHLVRRRGQEARLRCSPMKGHSHVYWYRQLPEEGLKFMVYLQKENIIDESGMPKERFSAEFPKEGPSILRIQQVVRGDSAAYFCASSAGDGGYNEQFFGPGTRLTVL.

The chain uses TRBV5-1 and TRBJ1-2; TRBD1 matches 8 bases. Germline loops: CDR1 SGHRS, CDR2 YFSETQ. CDR3 length equals 15 residues. V shed 1 base and J 6 bases; nucleotides not matched to a gene: 8. CDR3 bases: TGCGCCAGCAGCTTGTATACGGGACAGGCCAATGGCTACACCTTC. Protein: CASSLYTGQANGYTF.

The chain has TRBV10-3 and TRBJ2-1; 8 nucleotides match TRBD2. From germline, CDR1 is ENHRY and CDR2 SYGVKD. CDR3 length equals 15 residues. J gave up 6 bases and V 2 bases, and 6 bases lay outside the gene matches. DNA of the CDR3: TGTGCCATCAGTGAGGTAACTAGCGGAGGCAATGAGCAGTTCTTC. Protein: CAISEVTSGGNEQFF.

The chain recombines TRBV4-2 with TRBJ2-4, with D possibly matching TRBD2 (6 bases). V gave up 4 bases and J gave up 0 bases, with 13 bases separating them. CDR1 is LGHNA, CDR2 YNFKEQ, per germline. This CDR3 is 16 amino acids long. The CDR3 reads CASSPRTTLAKNIQYF. The CDR3 DNA follows: TGTGCCAGCAGCCCCCGGACTACCCTAGCCAAAAACATTCAGTACTTC.

This chain joins TRBV7-9 and TRBJ2-7; no reliable D call. CDR1 SEHNR and CDR2 FQNEAQ come from the germline V gene (reference sequence). V was clipped by 5 bases and J by 4 bases, with 18 bases between them. CDR3 length: 15 amino acids. As DNA, the CDR3 is TGTGCCAGCAGCCGACCTCCTCCATCCGATTACGAGCAGTACTTC. This codes for CASSRPPPSDYEQYF.

The chain carries TRBV30 and TRBJ2-5, with D perhaps matching TRBD1 or TRBD2 (5 bases each). Trimming took off 2 bases at V and 5 bases at J, with 9 bases between the two ends. Germline CDR1 is GTSNPN and CDR2 is SVGIG (reference sequence). This CDR3 spans 12 amino acids. CDR3 nucleotide sequence: TGTGCCTGGAGTAAGGGACGGGAGACCCAGTACTTC. The encoded protein is CAWSKGRETQYF.

The table lists this clone with a count of one. The chain is built from TRBV10-3 and TRBJ2-5, with 9 bases fitting TRBD2. The CDR3 spans 16 residues. V was clipped by 5 bases and J by 5 bases; unmatched bases: 12. Germline V CDR1 and CDR2: ENHRY, SYGVKD. CDR3 sequence (DNA): TGTGCCATCAGTCGCGGGACTAGCAGACGGGCGGAGACCCAGTACTTC. Protein sequence: CAISRGTSRRAETQYF.

This clone was picked up one time. The rearrangement uses TRBV7-3 and TRBJ2-1; the D gene is possibly TRBD2 (5 bases). The CDR3 is 15 amino acids. Trimming removed 2 bases at V and 2 bases at J, with 10 bases between. CDR1 and CDR2 from the germline V gene are SGHTA and FQGTGA. CDR3 amino acids: CASSLDSGTYNEQFF. CDR3 sequence (DNA): TGTGCCAGCAGCTTAGATTCGGGAACCTACAATGAGCAGTTCTTC.

The J gene is TRBJ2-7, the V gene TRBV19; D is unclear. V was clipped by 4 bases and J by 0 bases, with 13 bases between them. The CDR3 contains 15 residues. Germline V gene lookup returns CDR1 LNHDA and CDR2 SQIVND (reference sequence). The CDR3 nucleotides are TGTGCCAGTAGTAAGTCCAAAATTAGCTCCTACGAGCAGTACTTC. Translating gives CASSKSKISSYEQYF.

This sequence joins TRBV27 and TRBJ2-1, with TRBD2 matching 12 bases. CDR1 and CDR2 from the germline V gene are MNHEY and SMNVEV (reference sequence). The CDR3 is made up of 19 amino acids. Germline trimming cut 5 bases from V and 0 bases from J; bases unmatched to any gene: 11. DNA of the CDR3: TGTGCCAGCAGTAGATCCGGACTAGCGGGAACAAGCTCCTACAATGAGCAGTTCTTC. Encoded protein: CASSRSGLAGTSSYNEQFF.

The sample holds one count of this clone. J is TRBJ1-4 and V is TRBV28; D is ambiguous. Germline V gene data show CDR1 as MDHEN and CDR2 as SYDVKM. V was cut by 6 bases and J by 0 bases, with 11 bases left in between. CDR3 length equals 15 residues. The CDR3 is CASSRTTATNEKLFF. The CDR3 nucleotides read TGTGCCAGCAGCCGGACGACTGCAACTAATGAAAAACTGTTTTTT. The full variable domain, its missing parts supplied by reference TRBV28 and TRBJ1-4, is DVKVTQSSRYLVKRTGEKVFLECVQDMDHENMFWYRQDPGLGLRLIYFSYDVKMKEKGDIPEGYSVSREKKERFSLILESASTNQTSMYLCASSRTTATNEKLFFGSGTQLSVL.

The V gene is TRBV6-6, the J gene TRBJ1-1; D remains ambiguous. The germline V gene encodes CDR1 MNHNY and CDR2 SVGAGI (reference sequence). The CDR3 is 11 amino acids. V gave up 6 bases and J gave up 1 base, with 3 bases separating them. The CDR3 nucleotides read TGTGCCAGCAGGAAGAACACTGAAGCTTTCTTT. It encodes CASRKNTEAFF.

The chain recombines TRBV7-2 with TRBJ2-5, with a weak D call TRBD2 (5 bases). This CDR3 has 13 amino acids. Trimming stripped 1 base from V and 5 bases from J, with 8 bases between. Germline V gene sequence: CDR1 SGHTA, CDR2 FQGNSA. The CDR3 DNA follows: TGTGCCAGCAGCTTAGGGCAGCGGGAGACCCAGTACTTC. Its protein is CASSLGQRETQYF.

The V and J genes are TRBV7-3 and TRBJ2-3, with D tentatively TRBD1 (6 bases). The CDR3 is made up of 14 amino acids. CDR1 is SGHTA and CDR2 is FQGTGA in the germline V gene. Trimming took off 4 bases at V and 2 bases at J, with 10 bases between the two ends. The CDR3 sequence: CASSYRAPTDTQYF. CDR3 sequence (DNA): TGTGCCAGCAGCTACAGGGCGCCCACAGATACGCAGTATTTT.

The chain employs TRBV2 and TRBJ2-1, with D unresolved. There are 13 residues in the CDR3. V was cut by 1 base and J by 4 bases, with 5 bases left in between. The germline V gene has CDR1 SNHLY and CDR2 FYNNEI. The CDR3 protein is CASSEERYNEQFF. In DNA, the CDR3 is TGTGCCAGCAGTGAAGAACGGTACAATGAGCAGTTCTTC.

This chain joins TRBV11-2 and TRBJ1-3; D unresolved. V was cut by 0 bases and J by 0 bases, with 9 bases left in between. Per germline, CDR1 SGHAT and CDR2 FQNNGV. This CDR3 comprises 16 residues. The CDR3 sequence: CASSLDLSNSGNTIYF. The CDR3 nucleotides read TGTGCCAGCAGCTTAGACCTTTCTAACTCTGGAAACACCATATATTTT.

The chain has TRBV18 and TRBJ1-3; no clear D. This CDR3 contains 15 residues. Germline CDR1 reads KGHSH; CDR2 reads LQKENI. The V end was cut by 3 bases, the J end by 3 bases, with 12 bases between. As DNA, the CDR3 is TGTGCCAGCTCACCGCCCGTCGGGGATGGAAACACCATATATTTT. Encoded protein: CASSPPVGDGNTIYF.

The chain recombines TRBV6-1 with TRBJ2-3; no reliable D call. The V gene's germline CDR1 is MNHNS and CDR2 SASEGT. This CDR3 region has 14 residues. V was pared by 4 bases and J by 3 bases, with 11 bases between. The CDR3 loop is CASSVGTETDTQYF. In DNA, the CDR3 is TGTGCCAGCAGTGTCGGTACGGAAACAGATACGCAGTATTTT.

V is TRBV11-3 and J is TRBJ2-2; 7 bases align to TRBD1. This CDR3 region has 14 residues. V shed 4 bases and J 3 bases; nucleotides not matched to a gene: 2. Germline lookup yields CDR1 SGHNT and CDR2 YENEEA. CDR3 DNA: TGTGCCAGCAGCTCGGACAGGTACACCGGGGAGCTGTTTTTT. Translating it yields CASSSDRYTGELFF.

The genes are TRBV5-1 and TRBJ2-1; D unresolved. Trimming removed 5 bases from V and 10 bases from J, with 19 bases in between. The CDR3 covers 14 residues. CDR1 is SGHRS, CDR2 YFSETQ, per germline. The CDR3 loop reads CASRATFGSGEQFF. The CDR3 DNA is TGCGCCAGCAGAGCTACTTTCGGCTCTGGGGAGCAGTTCTTC. Complete variable domain (other parts from reference TRBV5-1 and TRBJ2-1): KAGVTQTPRYLIKTRGQQVTLSCSPISGHRSVSWYQQTPGQGLQFLFEYFSETQRNKGNFPGRFSGRQFSNSRSEMNVSTLELGDSALYLCASRATFGSGEQFFGPGTRLTVL.

This rearrangement joins TRBV5-1 to TRBJ2-1, with a tentative D call TRBD2 (5 bases). V was shortened by 0 bases and J by 2 bases, with 12 bases between the two germline ends. Looked up from germline, CDR1 is SGHRS and CDR2 is YFSETQ. This CDR3 has 16 residues. CDR3 nucleotides: TGCGCCAGCAGCTTGGCCGTGGGAGTAACCTACAATGAGCAGTTCTTC. It codes for CASSLAVGVTYNEQFF.

V and J are TRBV2 and TRBJ2-7; TRBD1 agrees at 8 bases. This CDR3 is 13 amino acids long. After removal of 4 bases from V and 7 bases from J, the junction contained 6 bases not matched to a gene. Germline V lookup: CDR1 SNHLY, CDR2 FYNNEI. In DNA, the CDR3 is TGTGCCAGCAGTGTGCAGGGGGCCGCGGAGCAGTACTTC. Amino acid sequence: CASSVQGAAEQYF. Supplemented by reference TRBV2 and TRBJ2-7, the full variable domain reads EPEVTQTPSHQVTQMGQEVILRCVPISNHLYFYWYRQILGQKVEFLVSFYNNEISEKSEIFDDQFSVERPDGSNFTLKIRSTKLEDSAMYFCASSVQGAAEQYFGPGTRLTVT.

The V call is TRBV9, the J call TRBJ2-2; TRBD2 is a possible D gene (5 bases). Trimming removed 6 bases from V and 0 bases from J, with 9 bases in between. The germline V gene has CDR1 SGDLS and CDR2 YYNGEE. The CDR3 is made up of 14 amino acids. The CDR3 sequence: CASNEGANTGELFF. In DNA form, the CDR3 reads TGTGCCAGCAACGAGGGAGCGAACACCGGGGAGCTGTTTTTT.